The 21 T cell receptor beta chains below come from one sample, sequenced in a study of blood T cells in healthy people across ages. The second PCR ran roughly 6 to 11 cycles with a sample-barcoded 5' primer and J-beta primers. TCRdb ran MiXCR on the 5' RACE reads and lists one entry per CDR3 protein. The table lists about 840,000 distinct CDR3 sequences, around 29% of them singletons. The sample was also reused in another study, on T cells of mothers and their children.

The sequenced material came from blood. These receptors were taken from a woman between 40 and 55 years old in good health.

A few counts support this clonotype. For the CDR3, the DNA is TGTGCCAGCAGTCTCAGGGCTTCCGGGGCCAACGTCCTGACTTTC. This codes for CASSLRASGANVLTF. This rearrangement joins TRBV9 to TRBJ2-6; TRBD1 might be the D (5 bases). Germline lookup yields CDR1 SGDLS and CDR2 YYNGEE. The CDR3 runs to 15 residues. Trimming left V 5 bases short and J 4 bases short, with 13 bases between.

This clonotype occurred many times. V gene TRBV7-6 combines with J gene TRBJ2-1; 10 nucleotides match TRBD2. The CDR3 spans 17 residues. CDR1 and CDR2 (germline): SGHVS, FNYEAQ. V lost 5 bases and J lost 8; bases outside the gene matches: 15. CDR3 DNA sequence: TGTGCCAGCAGCCTATATCCGGGCAGCGGGGGGGTGGATGAGCAGTTCTTC. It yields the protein CASSLYPGSGGVDEQFF.

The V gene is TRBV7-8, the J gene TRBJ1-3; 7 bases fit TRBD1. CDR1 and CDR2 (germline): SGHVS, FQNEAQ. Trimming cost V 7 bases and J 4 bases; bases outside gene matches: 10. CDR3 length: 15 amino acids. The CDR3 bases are TGTGCCAGCACGATCCTGACAGGGCCCGGAAACACCATATATTTT. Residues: CASTILTGPGNTIYF.

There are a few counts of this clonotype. CDR3 DNA sequence: TGTGCCAGCAGTTACATCGGGACAGGAGACGAGCAGTACTTC. Residues: CASSYIGTGDEQYF. The chain joins TRBV6-6 to TRBJ2-7; 8 bases line up with TRBD1. The CDR3 is 14 residues long. The V gene end was trimmed by 2 bases and the J gene end by 5 bases; junction bases not matched to a gene: 5. Germline V gives CDR1 MNHNY, CDR2 SVGAGI (reference sequence).

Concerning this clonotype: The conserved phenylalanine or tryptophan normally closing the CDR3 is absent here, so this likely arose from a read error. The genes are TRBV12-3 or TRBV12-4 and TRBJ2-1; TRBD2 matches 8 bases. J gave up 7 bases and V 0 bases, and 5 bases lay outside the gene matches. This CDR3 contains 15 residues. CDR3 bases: TGTGCCAGCAGTTTAGCCAGCGGGGGTGGAAATGAGCAGTTCTGC. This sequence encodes CASSLASGGGNEQFC.

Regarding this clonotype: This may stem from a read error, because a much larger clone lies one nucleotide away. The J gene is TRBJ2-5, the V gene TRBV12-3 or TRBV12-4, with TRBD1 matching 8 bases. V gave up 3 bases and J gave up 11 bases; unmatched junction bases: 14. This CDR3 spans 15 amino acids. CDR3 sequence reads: CASSLRTGQTNEQYF. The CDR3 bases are TGTGCCAGCAGTTTGCGGACAGGGCAAACGAATGAGCAGTACTTC.

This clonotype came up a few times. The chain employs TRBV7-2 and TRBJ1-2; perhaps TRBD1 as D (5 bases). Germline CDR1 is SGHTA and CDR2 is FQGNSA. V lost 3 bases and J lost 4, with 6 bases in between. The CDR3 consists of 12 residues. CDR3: CASSFGTYGYTF. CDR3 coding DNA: TGTGCCAGCAGCTTTGGGACCTATGGCTACACCTTC.

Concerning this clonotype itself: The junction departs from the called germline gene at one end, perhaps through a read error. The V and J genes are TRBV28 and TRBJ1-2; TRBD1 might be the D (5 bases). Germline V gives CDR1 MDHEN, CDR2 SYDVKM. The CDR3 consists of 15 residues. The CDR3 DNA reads TGTGCCAGCAGTTTTTGGCAGACAGAGAACTATGGCTGCACCTTC. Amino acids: CASSFWQTENYGCTF.

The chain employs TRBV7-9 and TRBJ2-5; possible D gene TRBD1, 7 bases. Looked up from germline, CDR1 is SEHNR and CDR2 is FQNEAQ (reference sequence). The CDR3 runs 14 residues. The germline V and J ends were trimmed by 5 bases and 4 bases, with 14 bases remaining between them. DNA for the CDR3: TGTGCCAGCAGCCGCCAGGGGGGCCTAGAGACCCAGTACTTC. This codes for CASSRQGGLETQYF.

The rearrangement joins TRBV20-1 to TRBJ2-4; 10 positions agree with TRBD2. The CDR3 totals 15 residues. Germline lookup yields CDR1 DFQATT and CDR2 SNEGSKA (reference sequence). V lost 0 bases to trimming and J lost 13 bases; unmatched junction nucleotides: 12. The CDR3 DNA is TGCAGTGCTAGAGATCTAGCGGGGGCCTACAATGAGCAGTACTTC. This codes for CSARDLAGAYNEQYF.

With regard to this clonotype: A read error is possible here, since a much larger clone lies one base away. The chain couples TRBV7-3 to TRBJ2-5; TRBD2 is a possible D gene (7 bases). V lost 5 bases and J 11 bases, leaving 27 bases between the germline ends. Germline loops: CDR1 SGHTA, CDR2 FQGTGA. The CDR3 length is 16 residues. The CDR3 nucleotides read TGTGCCAGCAGCACGTGGGGGGGCTCGATTCGCAATGAGCAGTACTTC. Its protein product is CASSTWGGSIRNEQYF.

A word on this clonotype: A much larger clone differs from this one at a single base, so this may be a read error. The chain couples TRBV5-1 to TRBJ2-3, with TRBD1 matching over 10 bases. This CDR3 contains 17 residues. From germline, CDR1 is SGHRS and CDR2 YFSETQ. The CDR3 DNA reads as TGCGCCAGCAGCTCCCGGGGACAGGGGTCCTCTGGAGATACGCGGTATTTT. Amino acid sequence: CASSSRGQGSSGDTRYF.

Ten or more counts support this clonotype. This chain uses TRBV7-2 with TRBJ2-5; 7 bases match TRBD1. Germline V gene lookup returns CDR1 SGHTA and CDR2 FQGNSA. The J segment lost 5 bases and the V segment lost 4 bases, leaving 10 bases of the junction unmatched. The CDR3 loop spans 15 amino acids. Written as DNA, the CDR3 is TGTGCCAGCAGCTCGGGACAGTGGAGGACGGAGACCCAGTACTTC. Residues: CASSSGQWRTETQYF.

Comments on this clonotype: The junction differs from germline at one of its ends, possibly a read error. The CDR3 sequence: CASSSPSGARTGTQYF. CDR3 bases: TGTGCCAGCAGTTCCCCCAGCGGGGCTCGCACAGGTACGCAGTATTTT. This chain connects TRBV28 to TRBJ2-3, with TRBD2 identical over 7 bases. The germline V gene encodes CDR1 MDHEN and CDR2 SYDVKM. The CDR3 has 16 residues.

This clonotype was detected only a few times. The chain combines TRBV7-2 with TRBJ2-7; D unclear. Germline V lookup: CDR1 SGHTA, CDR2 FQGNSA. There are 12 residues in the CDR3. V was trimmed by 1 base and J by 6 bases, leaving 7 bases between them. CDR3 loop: CASSLGNSEQYF. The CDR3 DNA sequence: TGTGCCAGCAGCTTAGGCAATTCCGAGCAGTACTTC.

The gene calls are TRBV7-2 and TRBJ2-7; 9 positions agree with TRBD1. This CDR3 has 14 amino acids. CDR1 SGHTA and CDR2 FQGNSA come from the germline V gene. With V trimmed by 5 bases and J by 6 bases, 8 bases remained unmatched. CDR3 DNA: TGTGCCAGCAGCCGAAACACAGGGGGCGGCGAGCAGTACTTC. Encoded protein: CASSRNTGGGEQYF.

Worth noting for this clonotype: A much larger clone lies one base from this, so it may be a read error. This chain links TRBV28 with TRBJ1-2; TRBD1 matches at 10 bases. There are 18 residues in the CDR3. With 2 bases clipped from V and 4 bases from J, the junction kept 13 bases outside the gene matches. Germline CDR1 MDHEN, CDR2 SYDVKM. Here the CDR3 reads CASSLRLGQGVPGYGYTF. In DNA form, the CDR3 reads TGTGCCAGCAGTTTACGCCTTGGACAGGGGGTGCCGGGCTATGGCTACACCTTC.

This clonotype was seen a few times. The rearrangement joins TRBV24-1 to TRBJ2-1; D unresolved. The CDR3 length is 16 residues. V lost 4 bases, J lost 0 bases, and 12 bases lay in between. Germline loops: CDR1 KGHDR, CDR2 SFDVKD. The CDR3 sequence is CATSDPVQSSYNEQFF. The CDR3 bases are TGTGCCACCAGTGACCCAGTCCAGAGCTCCTACAATGAGCAGTTCTTC.

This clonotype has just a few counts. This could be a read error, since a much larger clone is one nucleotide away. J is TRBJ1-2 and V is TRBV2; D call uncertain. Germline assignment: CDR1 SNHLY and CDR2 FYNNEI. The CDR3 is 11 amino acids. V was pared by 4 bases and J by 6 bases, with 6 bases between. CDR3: CASSVDHGYTF. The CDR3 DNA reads TGTGCCAGCAGTGTGGACCATGGCTACACCTTC. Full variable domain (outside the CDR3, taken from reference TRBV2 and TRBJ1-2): EPEVTQTPSHQVTQMGQEVILRCVPISNHLYFYWYRQILGQKVEFLVSFYNNEISEKSEIFDDQFSVERPDGSNFTLKIRSTKLEDSAMYFCASSVDHGYTFGSGTRLTVV.

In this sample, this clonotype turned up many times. The CDR3 DNA reads as TGTGCCAGCAGTACCGGGACAGGGACTAACAATGAGCAGTTCTTC. It translates to CASSTGTGTNNEQFF. The chain is built from TRBV12-3 or TRBV12-4 and TRBJ2-1; 9 nucleotides agree with TRBD1. The CDR3 is 15 residues long. V dropped 5 bases and J dropped 5; count of bases not matched to a gene: 7.

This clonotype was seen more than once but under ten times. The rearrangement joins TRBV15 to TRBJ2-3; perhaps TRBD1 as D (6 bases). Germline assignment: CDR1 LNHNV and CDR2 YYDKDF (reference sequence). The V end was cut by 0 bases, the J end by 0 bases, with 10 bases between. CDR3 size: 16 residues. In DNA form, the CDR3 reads TGTGCCACCAGCAGAGATAGGGGGACAAGCACAGATACGCAGTATTTT. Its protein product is CATSRDRGTSTDTQYF.